A single T cell receptor beta chain is shown here with its context. This clone has more than one count but fewer than ten. It lacks a known antigen. Per-base qualities were not stored, and no clone one base away is much larger. Compared with germline, V lacks 7 bases and J lacks 6 bases; bases without a gene match: 10. CDR3 length: 15 amino acids, cysteine to phenylalanine. The entry retains the CDR3 DNA only, 45 bases that are in frame from base 1. The germline V gene (reference sequence) gives CDR1 as MNHEY and CDR2 as SMNVEV. This record belongs to a study of cytomegalovirus exposure and HLA in healthy donors (dated by TCRdb to the late 2010s). Study-wide context: An earlier analysis of about 530 of the donors reported about 300 Gb of sequence data and 90 million to 120 million unique TCR beta sequences obtained from about 200 million T cells. An early release covering roughly 600 HLA-typed donors comprised approximately 290 gigabases of sequencing data and 65 million to 100 million unique TCR sequences. Among the approximately 430 genotyped donors, approximately 76% belonged to the genetic ancestry cluster associated with self-reported Caucasian donors. The study aimed to test whether cataloging public T cell receptors could reveal signatures of past pathogen exposure. The study used immunosequencing to profile the T cell repertoires of 670 or so subjects and linked those repertoires to cytomegalovirus serostatus. In addition to the first cohort of 666 subjects, a separate validation cohort of 130 or so different subjects was used. The study combined high-throughput TCR immunosequencing, statistical association of individual TCRs with disease status, and machine learning to predict cytomegalovirus infection status. A later analysis re-examined previously published TCR beta repertoires from over 500 donors and added high-resolution HLA genotyping to investigate patterns of TCR occurrence. Rather than using new phenotypic data, the later analysis identified candidate immune exposures from TCR beta sequences and from how often those sequences occurred across donors. To decide whether each TCR beta V gene segment behaved as functional or pseudogenic, an earlier analysis of some 540 of the donors relied on high-throughput TCR beta sequencing. Donor age, sex, ethnicity and CMV serostatus were compiled alongside the repertoire data. A later genetic analysis used genome-wide SNP genotypes for about 55% of the 666 donors, treating that subset as a discovery cohort. Every repertoire in the discovery cohort had been generated on one and the same sequencing platform. Both class I and class II loci were covered by HLA typing, at four-digit resolution. Typing coverage varied by locus: roughly 620-640 donors for A, B, C, DRB1 and DQB1; roughly 510 for DQA1; over 600 for DPA1; fewer than 480 for DPB1. A handful of DR-DQ haplotypes were handled as single units for association and clustering because linkage in the cohort was strong. On average, around 200,000 unique TCR beta nucleotide sequences were sequenced per donor among a few hundred genotyped donors of the cohort, with roughly 18% of those sequences being non-productive.

In total, fewer than 750 healthy bone marrow donors made up the cohort. At the time of sampling, every cohort member was nominally healthy, though immune exposures that went unrecorded were likely present. The donor was CMV seropositive and belonged to the group of some 290 seropositive cohort members. A peripheral blood sample was collected from each donor, and TCR beta sequencing was performed on peripheral blood mononuclear cells. The Qiagen DNeasy Blood Extraction Kit was used to extract genomic DNA from the blood cell samples. Library creation used the immunoSEQ multiplex PCR assay. A mixture of 60 forward primers for TCR Vbeta segments and 13 reverse primers for TCR Jbeta segments was used in the multiplex PCR. The CDR3 region of rearranged TCR beta genes was amplified from genomic DNA with a multiplex PCR assay. On the Illumina HiSeq System, the amplified TCR beta libraries were sequenced as 87-base-pair reads. In the original analysis: In a later analysis, about 80 million unique TCR beta chains were counted across the approximately 640 repertoires, and roughly 10 million of these chains were shared by at least two donors. To remove PCR and sequencing errors, raw reads were error-corrected and collapsed into unique sequences using a nearest-neighbor algorithm that merged closely related sequences. V, D and J gene segments were assigned by aligning CDR3 sequences to IMGT reference sequences. For a sequence to be retained, a match of at least six nucleotides to both a V gene segment and a J gene segment was required. A rearrangement counted as productive if the CDR3 had no stop codons and remained in frame with V and J, and every other rearrangement counted as non-productive. CDR3 was defined by IMGT convention, running from the second conserved V-encoded cysteine to the conserved J-encoded phenylalanine. The earlier analysis of 587 of the donors excluded sequences that lacked an unambiguous match to a single V gene segment. In an earlier analysis of 500 to 750 of the donors, V segments were called functional above 56.7% productive rearrangements and were called segregating when the between-donor standard deviation exceeded 5%. A statistical classification framework was built to diagnose cytomegalovirus status from the catalog of TCR beta chain sequences. A later analysis assigned V and J genes by comparing TCR nucleotide sequences with IMGT/GENE-DB human TR gene sequences. Using the TCRdist pipeline, a later analysis assigned CDR3 sequences along with most-parsimonious VDJ recombination scenarios. A later analysis defined each TCR beta chain by its CDR3 amino acid sequence plus V-gene family, and excluded reads lacking a unique V-gene family. As a way to deal with suspected cross-contamination and a sequencing artifact, a later analysis dropped 640 or so nucleotide sequences that were highly shared and had low generation probability. For each public chain, a later analysis derived a clonal expansion index from normalized ranks of inferred template counts within each repertoire. In a later analysis, generation probabilities were computed using a VDJ recombination model fitted to out-of-frame rearrangements, and the results were checked against IGoR. In a later analysis, TCR-TCR, TCR-HLA and TCR-CMV co-occurrence was scored with hypergeometric tests, and a repertoire-size bias correction was applied to TCR pairs. A later analysis estimated false discovery rates by permuting HLA or CMV assignments 20 times. In a later analysis, co-occurring TCRs were grouped using DBSCAN, and TCRdist sequence similarity was added for clustering within HLA-allele-positive subsets. Co-occurrence clustering excluded repertoires with fewer than 30,000 or more than 120,000 public chains, plus five with anomalous nucleotide sharing. Sourced from immuneACCESS, this table was stored by TCRdb with only in-frame sequences that have V and J called. A share of the clones is absent; for the studies checked, an unresolved V gene accounts for under half, and the remainder has no known explanation. The V and J calls and clone size come from that table; D and trimming were worked out from the DNA. Here the sample has 100,000 to 150,000 clones; over 9.5% occur a single time. The ten largest clonotypes hold 4.6% of the sample.

What the work shows at the level of the full study, not this receptor alone: In a later analysis, HLA-associated TCR beta chains showed more clonal expansion and lower generation probabilities than non-associated chains that were equally common. The 87-base-pair reads could not distinguish some IMGT-functional V segments, including TRBV6-2 and TRBV6-3, so those segments were excluded. Only TCR beta chains were sequenced in this cohort, and the absence of alpha or paired-chain data limited detectable features. Specific HLA alleles were associated with 15,000 to 20,000 TCR beta sequences at a false discovery rate of 0.05 in a later analysis. The study listed approximately 160 TCR beta chains as associated with cytomegalovirus. An earlier analysis of 587 of the donors showed that most TCR beta V segments appeared in productive rearrangements either about 87% or about 30% of the time, which broadly matched IMGT annotations. Most TCR sequences were observed very rarely across donors, whereas some public TCRs were present in many individuals. Linkage disequilibrium might explain the correlated functional status among segregating V segments, but an unknown experimental factor could not be ruled out. In vitro tests confirmed that a few of the cytomegalovirus-associated TCR beta chains recognize cytomegalovirus antigens. HLA typing was unavailable for some donors at each locus, so association tests used only the typed subset. When HLA alleles, especially DR and DQ, strongly co-occurred, TCR associations were difficult to assign to individual alleles. According to the authors, the approach could potentially be generalized to other disease states and immunological phenotypes. In a later analysis, several top co-occurrence clusters were reported to appear linked to parvovirus B19, influenza, CMV and Epstein-Barr virus. In a later genetic analysis, a missense DCLRE1C variant was associated with V-gene and J-gene trimming of TCR beta chains, and the association was replicated in an independent cohort. The only immune exposure information available for the cohort was CMV serostatus. In both the original and validation cohorts, the classifier was reported to diagnose cytomegalovirus status with high specificity and sensitivity. A cluster of highly shared sequence variants was judged likely to represent a technical artifact of the sequencing pipeline. A further reported finding was that TCR beta sequences accurately predicted the HLA-A and HLA-B alleles for most subjects in the first cohort. Presence/absence analyses assumed roughly uniform sequencing depth across donors, an assumption that may not hold. Most CMV-associated TCR beta chains appeared to be HLA-restricted in a later analysis, and the HLA associations seemed to be driven largely by CMV exposure. Around 16 rarely observed V segments, including chromosome 9 orphons, were excluded from the earlier analysis of approximately 500 of the donors because counts were too low. A later genetic analysis reported fewer N-insertions in productive TCRs among donors in an Asian-associated ancestry cluster than the roughly 700-donor mean. A later analysis found that TCR association rates varied across HLA loci, with DRB1 alleles showing the most associated TCRs and HLA-C alleles the fewest.

The rearrangement combines TRBV27 with TRBJ2-2, and 8 junctional nucleotides match TRBD2. Sequencing was done on a sample of PBMCs. The TCR was taken from a woman between 18 and 30 years old in good health and CMV-seropositive. The CDR3: CASKSGRALAGELFF. The DNA sequence follows: TGTGCCAGCAAGTCCGGGAGGGCCTTAGCCGGGGAGCTGTTTTTT.